Included here is one TCR beta chain sequence, with context. Its specificity is not known. TCRbeta libraries were built with three rounds of nested PCR, modified from ARM-PCR. TCRdb passed the multiplex PCR reads through MiXCR, listing each CDR3 protein once. The data show over 100,000 distinct CDR3 sequences, roughly 80% seen once. From germline, CDR1 is SGHAT and CDR2 FQNNGV. V lost 4 bases to trimming and J lost 3 bases, with 16 bases between them. This CDR3 is built from 15 residues. No cell sorting was done before RNA was extracted from the tissue. These data are taken from a study of tumor and adjacent non-tumor tissue in lung cancer. Study findings and constraints: Top 100 clones took a larger repertoire share in normal lung.

Specimen: lung tumor tissue. J is TRBJ2-7 and V is TRBV11-2, with TRBD2 as a possible D gene (5 bases). This TCR was recovered from a woman in her sixties or seventies with non-small cell lung cancer. The CDR3 loop is CASSYATNGCYEQYF. CDR3 bases: TGTGCCAGCAGCTATGCGACTAACGGGTGCTACGAGCAGTACTTC.